This T cell receptor beta chain emerged from a study of CD8+CD57+ T cells in acquired aplastic anemia. Study findings and constraints: A significant difference in CD8+ Simpson's diversity between patients and controls was not found.

Sequencing was done on patients that had shown CD8+CD57+ cell expansion by flow cytometry. Everyone among the patients had severe acquired aplastic anemia. Genomic DNA templated the TCR beta VDJ and CDR3 profiling. A single record per CDR3 protein comes from TCRdb applying MiXCR to the reads. This sample has more than 150,000 distinct CDR3 sequences, with almost 50% found just once. The germline CDR1 and CDR2 sequences are ENHRY and SYGVKD. This CDR3 is built from 14 residues. The germline V and J ends were trimmed by 9 bases and 2 bases, with 13 bases remaining between them. A note on this clonotype: The antigen remains undetermined.

The chain employs TRBV10-3 and TRBJ2-2, with D unresolved. The source is a human donor with aplastic anemia. Sequenced sample: sorted CD4+, CD8+, or CD8+CD57+ T cells (not recorded which) from PBMCs. The CDR3 coding sequence is TGTGCCATTAGAGAAGTACGAAACACCGGGGAGCTGTTTTTT. Its translation: CAIREVRNTGELFF.